The 22 T cell receptor beta chains below were found in one sample sequenced in a study of beta chain features in type 1 diabetes. Reverse transcription of all isolated RNA meant that expressed TCRB transcripts were sequenced. The table came from immunoSEQ multiplex PCR; TCRdb's copy has only in-frame clones and leaves some out. This table has over 500,000 clones, 15% to 17% appearing once. Sequenced: naive CD4+ T cells from blood. The receptor source for this set is a man younger than 35 in good health.

The CDR3 spells CASSIGKGIAETQYF. The CDR3, as DNA: TGTGCCAGTAGTATCGGAAAGGGGATAGCAGAGACCCAGTACTTC. This chain uses TRBV19 with TRBJ2-5, with TRBD1 as a possible D gene (5 bases). V gave up 3 bases and J gave up 4 bases, with 15 bases separating them. Germline values: CDR1 LNHDA, CDR2 SQIVND (reference sequence). The length of the CDR3 is 15 residues.

This rearrangement joins TRBV10-3 to TRBJ1-3; 7 nucleotides match TRBD1. The V gene's germline CDR1 is ENHRY and CDR2 SYGVKD. J was trimmed by 0 bases and V by 3 bases; bases with no gene match: 5. The CDR3 loop spans 16 amino acids. The CDR3 region has the DNA TGTGCCATCAGTGATAGGGGACAGAGCTCTGGAAACACCATATATTTT. It encodes CAISDRGQSSGNTIYF.

The CDR3 bases are TGTGCCAGCTCGCGCTACAGGGCAGATACGCAGTATTTT. It codes for CASSRYRADTQYF. The chain uses TRBV18 and TRBJ2-3; tentative D call: TRBD1 (6 bases). The CDR3 is made up of 13 amino acids. Trimming stripped 6 bases from V and 4 bases from J, with 11 bases between. From germline, CDR1 is KGHSH and CDR2 LQKENI.

The chain carries TRBV2 and TRBJ1-2; the match to TRBD1 covers 7 bases. This CDR3 region has 13 residues. CDR1 SNHLY and CDR2 FYNNEI come from the germline V gene. The junction had 5 bases not matched to a gene; V was cut back by 2 bases and J by 8 bases. The CDR3 sequence: CASSEKGARGYTF. The CDR3 DNA reads as TGTGCCAGCAGTGAAAAGGGGGCAAGGGGCTACACCTTC.

DNA for the CDR3: TGTGCCAGCAGTTTGGCAGGGGGCGGGTGGACTGAAGCTTTCTTT. Its translation is CASSLAGGGWTEAFF. The chain recombines TRBV2 with TRBJ1-1; TRBD1 agrees at 8 bases. The length of the CDR3 is 15 residues. V was pared by 5 bases and J by 5 bases, with 10 bases of the junction left unmatched. CDR1 SNHLY and CDR2 FYNNEI come from the germline V gene. Filled out from reference TRBV2 and TRBJ1-1, the complete variable domain reads EPEVTQTPSHQVTQMGQEVILRCVPISNHLYFYWYRQILGQKVEFLVSFYNNEISEKSEIFDDQFSVERPDGSNFTLKIRSTKLEDSAMYFCASSLAGGGWTEAFFGQGTRLTVV.

This clone was counted between two and nine times. This sequence joins TRBV15 and TRBJ2-5, with 8 bases aligning to TRBD2. The CDR3 contains 17 residues. Trimming cost V 0 bases and J 2 bases; bases outside gene matches: 8. Germline V gene data show CDR1 as LNHNV and CDR2 as YYDKDF (reference sequence). This CDR3 reads CATSRDLRGETQETQYF. As DNA, the CDR3 is TGTGCCACCAGCAGAGATCTGCGGGGGGAAACACAAGAGACCCAGTACTTC.

The CDR3 nucleotides are TGTGCCAGCAGCGTAGGGTGGCGGGGTAGCACAGATACGCAGTATTTT. As protein: CASSVGWRGSTDTQYF. The chain links TRBV9 to TRBJ2-3, with D possibly TRBD2 on 6 matching bases. Looked up from germline, CDR1 is SGDLS and CDR2 is YYNGEE. V lost 0 bases and J lost 0, with 11 bases in between. This CDR3 has 16 residues.

This clone was seen a handful of times. This sequence joins TRBV5-4 and TRBJ1-5; 7 bases fit TRBD1. Germline loops: CDR1 SGHNT, CDR2 YYREEE (reference sequence). Trimming removed 1 base from V and 6 bases from J; junction bases left unmatched: 7. This CDR3 spans 15 amino acids. The CDR3: CASSLNPRGGQPQHF. The CDR3 DNA reads TGTGCCAGCAGCTTGAACCCCAGGGGGGGTCAGCCCCAGCATTTT.

This clone appeared a few times. This chain connects TRBV25-1 to TRBJ2-1; possibly TRBD1 for D (6 bases). Germline CDR1 is MGHDK and CDR2 is SYGVNS. Trimming cost V 2 bases and J 5 bases, with 13 bases left between them. The CDR3 spans 15 residues. The DNA of the CDR3 is TGTGCCAGCAGTGAAGGGGGCAGGGTACACAATGAGCAGTTCTTC. It yields the protein CASSEGGRVHNEQFF.

The rearrangement uses TRBV6-5 and TRBJ2-7; D may be TRBD1 (5 bases). The length of the CDR3 is 12 residues. Germline assignment: CDR1 MNHEY and CDR2 SVGAGI. The V end was cut by 6 bases, the J end by 7 bases, with 13 bases between. The CDR3 reads CASRYPKGEQYF. The DNA for the CDR3 is TGTGCCAGCAGATATCCGAAGGGGGAGCAGTACTTC.

This clone was counted between two and nine times. The sample has other DNA sequences that encode this CDR3 too. The gene calls are TRBV20-1 and TRBJ2-7, with D uncertain. With 2 bases removed from V and 4 bases from J, the gap between germline ends came to 6 bases. The CDR3 length is 11 residues. Germline CDR1 and CDR2: DFQATT and SNEGSKA (reference sequence). DNA of the CDR3: TGCAGTGCTAGACTTGCGTACGAGCAGTACTTC. This codes for CSARLAYEQYF.

This rearrangement joins TRBV18 to TRBJ2-7, with 11 bases matching TRBD2. Unmatched junction bases numbered 1, after V lost 3 bases and J lost 0 bases. This CDR3 comprises 15 residues. Germline lookup yields CDR1 KGHSH and CDR2 LQKENI. This CDR3 reads CASSPSGGASYEQYF. CDR3 nucleotides: TGTGCCAGCTCACCTAGCGGGGGGGCCTCCTACGAGCAGTACTTC.

This clone was counted only a few times. J is TRBJ2-3 and V is TRBV7-2; D ambiguous. Per the germline V gene, CDR1 is SGHTA and CDR2 is FQGNSA. Trimming removed 2 bases at V and 2 bases at J, with 14 bases between. This CDR3 is built from 16 residues. CDR3 in amino acids: CASSLRRPQNTDTQYF. The CDR3, as DNA: TGTGCCAGCAGCTTACGCAGGCCCCAGAACACAGATACGCAGTATTTT.

This clone was observed a few times. The rearrangement uses TRBV29-1 and TRBJ1-1; the D is unclear. CDR3 length: 14 amino acids. The germline gives CDR1 SQVTM, CDR2 ANQGSEA. The germline V and J ends were trimmed by 6 bases and 2 bases, with 16 bases remaining between them. CDR3 amino acids: CSVRGGKGNTEAFF. In nucleotides, the CDR3 is TGCAGCGTCCGGGGAGGAAAGGGAAACACTGAAGCTTTCTTT. The entire variable domain, with the rest obtained from reference TRBV29-1 and TRBJ1-1, is as follows: SAVISQKPSRDICQRGTSLTIQCQVDSQVTMMFWYRQQPGQSLTLIATANQGSEATYESGFVIDKFPISRPNLTFSTLTVSNMSPEDSSIYLCSVRGGKGNTEAFFGQGTRLTVV.

The CDR3 spells CASSFGTGNYEQYF. CDR3 bases: TGCGCCAGCAGCTTCGGGACAGGGAATTACGAGCAGTACTTC. The V gene is TRBV5-1, the J gene TRBJ2-7; 9 positions agree with TRBD1. CDR1 SGHRS and CDR2 YFSETQ come from the germline V gene. V lost 2 bases to trimming and J lost 4 bases; unmatched junction nucleotides: 4. The CDR3 has 14 residues.

This clone was counted only a few times. CDR3 protein: CASSGSTYEQYF. The CDR3 DNA sequence: TGTGCCAGCAGTGGATCCACTTACGAGCAGTACTTC. This chain joins TRBV2 and TRBJ2-7; D gene unclear. The ends were cut back, 4 bases at V and 4 bases at J, with 8 bases in the middle. Germline V gene lookup returns CDR1 SNHLY and CDR2 FYNNEI. The CDR3 length is 12 residues.

This chain links TRBV19 with TRBJ2-1; D gene uncertain. Trimming removed 3 bases at V and 11 bases at J, with 14 bases between. Per germline, CDR1 LNHDA and CDR2 SQIVND (reference sequence). This CDR3 region has 13 residues. The CDR3 here is CASSISGTAQQFF. The CDR3 DNA reads TGTGCCAGTAGTATTTCCGGTACGGCTCAGCAGTTCTTC.

V and J are TRBV7-2 and TRBJ2-7; possible D gene TRBD1, 6 bases. The germline V gene encodes CDR1 SGHTA and CDR2 FQGNSA. The CDR3 is 14 amino acids. V was shortened by 5 bases and J by 3 bases, with 14 bases between the two germline ends. DNA of the CDR3: TGTGCCAGCAGCCCTCCGGGACAACTCTACGAGCAGTACTTC. Encoded protein: CASSPPGQLYEQYF. Complete variable domain (other parts from reference TRBV7-2 and TRBJ2-7): GAGVSQSPSNKVTEKGKDVELRCDPISGHTALYWYRQSLGQGLEFLIYFQGNSAPDKSGLPSDRFSAERTGGSVSTLTIQRTQQEDSAVYLCASSPPGQLYEQYFGPGTRLTVT.

This clone was observed a handful of times. V is TRBV5-4 and J is TRBJ2-7, with unresolved D. Trimming stripped 1 base from V and 0 bases from J, with 8 bases between. Germline V CDR1 and CDR2: SGHNT, YYREEE (reference sequence). This CDR3 is built from 14 residues. CDR3 residues: CASSLQSSSYEQYF. In nucleotides, the CDR3 is TGTGCCAGCAGCTTGCAATCTAGCTCCTACGAGCAGTACTTC. Full variable domain (remainder filled in from reference TRBV5-4 and TRBJ2-7): ETGVTQSPTHLIKTRGQQVTLRCSSQSGHNTVSWYQQALGQGPQFIFQYYREEENGRGNFPPRFSGLQFPNYSSELNVNALELDDSALYLCASSLQSSSYEQYFGPGTRLTVT.

In this sample, this clone turned up a few times. CDR3 nucleotide sequence: TGCGCCAGCAGCGTACACCCACAGGGGTTGACTGAAGCTTTCTTT. This sequence encodes CASSVHPQGLTEAFF. The chain is built from TRBV4-1 and TRBJ1-1; TRBD1 agrees at 7 bases. With V trimmed by 5 bases and J by 5 bases, 11 bases remained unmatched. Per germline, CDR1 MGHRA and CDR2 YSYEKL. The CDR3 is 15 amino acids.

On this clone: Other DNA sequences in the same sample also yield this CDR3. The chain joins TRBV2 to TRBJ1-2; D perhaps matches TRBD1 (5 bases). Germline CDR1 and CDR2: SNHLY and FYNNEI. This CDR3 spans 13 amino acids. Trimming left V 3 bases short and J 1 base short, with 6 bases between. The CDR3 nucleotides are TGTGCCAGCAGTGAGCAGGGTAACTATGGCTACACCTTC. It is translated as CASSEQGNYGYTF.

In its sample, this clone was seen a few times. The rearrangement joins TRBV11-3 to TRBJ2-5; D call uncertain. Germline CDR1 and CDR2: SGHNT and YENEEA. Between the trimmed V and J ends, which lost 8 bases and 3 bases, there was a span of 13 bases. This CDR3 region has 13 residues. CDR3: CASGLWGEETQYF. In DNA form, the CDR3 reads TGTGCCAGCGGGTTGTGGGGTGAAGAGACCCAGTACTTC.